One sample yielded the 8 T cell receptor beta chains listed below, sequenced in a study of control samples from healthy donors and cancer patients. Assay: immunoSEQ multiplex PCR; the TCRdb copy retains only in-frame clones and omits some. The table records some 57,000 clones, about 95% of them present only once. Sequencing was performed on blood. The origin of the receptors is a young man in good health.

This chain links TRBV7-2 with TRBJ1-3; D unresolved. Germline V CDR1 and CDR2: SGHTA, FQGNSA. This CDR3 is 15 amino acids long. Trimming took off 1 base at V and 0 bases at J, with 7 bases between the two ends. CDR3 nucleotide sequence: TGTGCCAGCAGCTTAGGGGTTACCTCTGGAAACACCATATATTTT. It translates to CASSLGVTSGNTIYF.

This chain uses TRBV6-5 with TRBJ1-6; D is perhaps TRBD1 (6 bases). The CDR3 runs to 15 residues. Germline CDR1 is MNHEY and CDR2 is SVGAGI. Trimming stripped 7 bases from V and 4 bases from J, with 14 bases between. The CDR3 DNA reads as TGTGCCAGCACCCTAGGGGGGTGGTATAATTCACCCCTCCACTTT. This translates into CASTLGGWYNSPLHF.

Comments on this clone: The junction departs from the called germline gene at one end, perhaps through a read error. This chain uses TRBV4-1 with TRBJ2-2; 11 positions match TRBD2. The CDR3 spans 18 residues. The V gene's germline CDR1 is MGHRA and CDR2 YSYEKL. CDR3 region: CARSQLQLAGGLTGELFF. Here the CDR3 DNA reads TGCGCCCGCAGCCAACTCCAGCTAGCGGGAGGCCTCACCGGGGAGCTGTTTTTT.

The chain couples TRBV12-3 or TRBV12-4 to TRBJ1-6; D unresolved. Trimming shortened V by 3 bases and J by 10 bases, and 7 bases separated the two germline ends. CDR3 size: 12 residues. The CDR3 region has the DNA TGTGCCAGCAGTTTTCGTCAATCACCCCTCCACTTT. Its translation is CASSFRQSPLHF.

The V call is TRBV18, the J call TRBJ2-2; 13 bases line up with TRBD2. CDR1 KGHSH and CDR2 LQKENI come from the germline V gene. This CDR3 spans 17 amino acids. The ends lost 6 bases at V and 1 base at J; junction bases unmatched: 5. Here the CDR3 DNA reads TGTGCCAGCTCCTTGGGACTAGCGGGAAGGAACACCGGGGAGCTGTTTTTT. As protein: CASSLGLAGRNTGELFF.

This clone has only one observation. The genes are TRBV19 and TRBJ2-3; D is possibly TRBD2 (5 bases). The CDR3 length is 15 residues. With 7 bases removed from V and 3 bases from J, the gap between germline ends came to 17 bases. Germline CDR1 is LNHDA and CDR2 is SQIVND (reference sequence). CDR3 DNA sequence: TGTGCCAGTACCGATCGCCTCCGAGGGACAGATACGCAGTATTTT. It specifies CASTDRLRGTDTQYF.

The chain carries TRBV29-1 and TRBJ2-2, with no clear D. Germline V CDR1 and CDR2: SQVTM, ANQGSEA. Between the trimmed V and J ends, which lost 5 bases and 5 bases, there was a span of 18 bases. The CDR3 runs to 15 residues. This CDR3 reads CSVITTGVRTGELFF. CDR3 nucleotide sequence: TGCAGCGTTATAACTACTGGAGTACGGACCGGGGAGCTGTTTTTT.

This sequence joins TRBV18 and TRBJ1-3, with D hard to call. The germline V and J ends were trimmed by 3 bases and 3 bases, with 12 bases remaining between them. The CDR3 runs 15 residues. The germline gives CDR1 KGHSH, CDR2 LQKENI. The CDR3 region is CASSPPVWGGNTIYF. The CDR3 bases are TGTGCCAGCTCACCGCCCGTTTGGGGTGGAAACACCATATATTTT.